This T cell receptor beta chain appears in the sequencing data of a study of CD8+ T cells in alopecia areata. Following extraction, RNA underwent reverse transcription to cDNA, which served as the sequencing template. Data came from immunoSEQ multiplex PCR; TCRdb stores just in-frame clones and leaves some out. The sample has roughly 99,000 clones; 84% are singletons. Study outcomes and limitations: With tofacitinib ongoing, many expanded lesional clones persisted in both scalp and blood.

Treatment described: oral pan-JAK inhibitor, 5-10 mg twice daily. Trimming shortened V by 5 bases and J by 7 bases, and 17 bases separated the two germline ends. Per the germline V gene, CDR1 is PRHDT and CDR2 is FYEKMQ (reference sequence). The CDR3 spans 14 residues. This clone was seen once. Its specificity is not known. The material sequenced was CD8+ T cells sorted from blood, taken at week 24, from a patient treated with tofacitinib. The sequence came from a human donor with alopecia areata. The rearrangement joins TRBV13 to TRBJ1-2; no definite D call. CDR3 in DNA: TGTGCCAGCAGCCAAGGGATAGGTGAAGGTGGCTACACCTTC. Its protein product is CASSQGIGEGGYTF. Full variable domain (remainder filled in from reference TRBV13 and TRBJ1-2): AAGVIQSPRHLIKEKRETATLKCYPIPRHDTVYWYQQGPGQDPQFLISFYEKMQSDKGSIPDRFSAQQFSDYHSELNMSSLELGDSALYFCASSQGIGEGGYTFGSGTRLTVV.